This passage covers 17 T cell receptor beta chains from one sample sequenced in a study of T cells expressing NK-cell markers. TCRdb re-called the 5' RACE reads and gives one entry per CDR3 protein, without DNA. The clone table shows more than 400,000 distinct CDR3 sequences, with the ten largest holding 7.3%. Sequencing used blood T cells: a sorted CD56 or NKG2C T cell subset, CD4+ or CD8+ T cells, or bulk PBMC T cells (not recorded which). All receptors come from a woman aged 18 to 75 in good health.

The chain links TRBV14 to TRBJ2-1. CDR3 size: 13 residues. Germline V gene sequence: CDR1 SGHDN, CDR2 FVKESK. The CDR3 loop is CASSQTLVNEQFF. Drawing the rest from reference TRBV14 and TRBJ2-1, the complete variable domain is EAGVTQFPSHSVIEKGQTVTLRCDPISGHDNLYWYRRVMGKEIKFLLHFVKESKQDESGMPNNRFLAERTGGTYSTLKVQPAELEDSGVYFCASSQTLVNEQFFGPGTRLTVL.

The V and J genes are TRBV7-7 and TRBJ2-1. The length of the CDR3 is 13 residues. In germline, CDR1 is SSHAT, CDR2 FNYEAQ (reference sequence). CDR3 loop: CASSRLSSNEQFF.

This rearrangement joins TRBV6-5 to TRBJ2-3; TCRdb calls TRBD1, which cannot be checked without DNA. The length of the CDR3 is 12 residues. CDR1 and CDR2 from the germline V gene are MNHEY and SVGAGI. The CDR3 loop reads CASSDWGGTQYF.

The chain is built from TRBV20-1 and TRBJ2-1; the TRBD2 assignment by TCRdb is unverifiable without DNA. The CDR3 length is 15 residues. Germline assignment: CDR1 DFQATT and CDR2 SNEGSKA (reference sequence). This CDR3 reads CSAPRLADAYNEQFF.

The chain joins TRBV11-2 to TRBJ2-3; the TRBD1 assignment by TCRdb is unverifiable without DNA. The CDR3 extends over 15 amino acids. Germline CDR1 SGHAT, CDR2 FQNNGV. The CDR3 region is CASSSPLGGLDTQYF.

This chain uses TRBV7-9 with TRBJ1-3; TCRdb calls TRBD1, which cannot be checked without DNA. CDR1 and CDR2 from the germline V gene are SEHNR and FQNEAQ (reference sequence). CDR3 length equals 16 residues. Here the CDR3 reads CASSLIAGPYGNTIYF. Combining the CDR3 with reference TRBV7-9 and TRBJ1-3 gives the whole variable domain DTGVSQNPRHKITKRGQNVTFRCDPISEHNRLYWYRQTLGQGPEFLTYFQNEAQLEKSRLLSDRFSAERPKGSFSTLEIQRTEQGDSAMYLCASSLIAGPYGNTIYFGEGSWLTVV.

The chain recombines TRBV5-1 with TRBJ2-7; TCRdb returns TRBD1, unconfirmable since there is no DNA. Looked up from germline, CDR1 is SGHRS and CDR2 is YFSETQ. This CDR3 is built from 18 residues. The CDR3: CASSLDLRGRNLNYEQYF.

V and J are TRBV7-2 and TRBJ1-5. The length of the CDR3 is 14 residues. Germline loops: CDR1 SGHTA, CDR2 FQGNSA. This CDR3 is CASSLAGRNQPQHF.

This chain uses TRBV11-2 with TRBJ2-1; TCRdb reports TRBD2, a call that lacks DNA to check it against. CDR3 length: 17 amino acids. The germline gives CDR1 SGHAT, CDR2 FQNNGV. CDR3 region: CASSLDASGGVGNEQFF.

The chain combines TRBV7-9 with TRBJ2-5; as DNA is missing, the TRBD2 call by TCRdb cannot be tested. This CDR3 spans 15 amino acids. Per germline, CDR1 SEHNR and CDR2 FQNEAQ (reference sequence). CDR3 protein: CASSLPSGMVGTQYF. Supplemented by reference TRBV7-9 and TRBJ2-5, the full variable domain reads DTGVSQNPRHKITKRGQNVTFRCDPISEHNRLYWYRQTLGQGPEFLTYFQNEAQLEKSRLLSDRFSAERPKGSFSTLEIQRTEQGDSAMYLCASSLPSGMVGTQYFGPGTRLLVL.

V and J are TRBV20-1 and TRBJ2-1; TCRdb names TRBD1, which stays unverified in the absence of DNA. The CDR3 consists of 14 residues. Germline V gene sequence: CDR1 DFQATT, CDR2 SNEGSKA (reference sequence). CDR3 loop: CSARDRTGNNEQFF.

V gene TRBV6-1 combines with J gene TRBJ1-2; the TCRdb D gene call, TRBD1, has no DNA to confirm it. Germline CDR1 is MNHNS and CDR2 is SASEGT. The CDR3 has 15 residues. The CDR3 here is CASSATGTVNEGYTF.

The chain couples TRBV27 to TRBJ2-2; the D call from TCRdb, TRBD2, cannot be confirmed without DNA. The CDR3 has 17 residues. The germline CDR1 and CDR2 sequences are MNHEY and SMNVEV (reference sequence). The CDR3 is CASSFFLAGGVSGELFF.

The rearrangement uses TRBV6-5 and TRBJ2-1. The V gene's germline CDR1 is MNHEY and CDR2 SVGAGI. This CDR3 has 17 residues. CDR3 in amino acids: CASSYSPRGGPYNEQFF.

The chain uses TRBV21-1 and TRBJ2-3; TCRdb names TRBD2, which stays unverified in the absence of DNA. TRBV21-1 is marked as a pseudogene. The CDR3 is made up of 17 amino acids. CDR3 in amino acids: CASSKGWSGKRTDTQYF.

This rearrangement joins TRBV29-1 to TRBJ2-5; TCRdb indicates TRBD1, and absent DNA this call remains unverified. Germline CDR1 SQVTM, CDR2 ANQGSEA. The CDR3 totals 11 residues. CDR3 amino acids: CTGQGQETQYF.

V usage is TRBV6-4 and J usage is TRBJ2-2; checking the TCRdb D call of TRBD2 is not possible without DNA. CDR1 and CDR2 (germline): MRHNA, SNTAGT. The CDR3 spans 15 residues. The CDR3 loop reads CASRGLAGTTGELFF.